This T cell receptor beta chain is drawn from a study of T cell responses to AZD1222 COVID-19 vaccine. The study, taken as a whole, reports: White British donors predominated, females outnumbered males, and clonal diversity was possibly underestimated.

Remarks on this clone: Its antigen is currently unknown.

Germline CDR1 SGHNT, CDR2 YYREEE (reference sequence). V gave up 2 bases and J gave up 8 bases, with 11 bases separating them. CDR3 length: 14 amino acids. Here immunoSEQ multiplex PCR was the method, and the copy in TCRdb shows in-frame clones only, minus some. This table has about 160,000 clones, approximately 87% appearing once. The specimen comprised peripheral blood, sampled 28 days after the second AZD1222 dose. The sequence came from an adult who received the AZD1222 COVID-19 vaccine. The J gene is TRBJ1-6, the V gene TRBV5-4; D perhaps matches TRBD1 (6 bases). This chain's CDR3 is CASSLTGTDSPLHF. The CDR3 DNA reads TGTGCCAGCAGCTTAACAGGGACCGATTCACCCCTCCACTTT.